The TCR beta chain under discussion was sequenced for a study of blood T cell repertoires in COVID-19. Study as a whole: From the United States, Italy and Spain came samples of acute and convalescent COVID-19.

With V trimmed by 1 base and J by 9 bases, 6 bases remained unmatched. The CDR3 loop spans 14 amino acids. The germline V gene encodes CDR1 MNHNS and CDR2 SASEGT. The authors' processing: Amplified reference gene primers provided the basis for estimating nucleated cell counts. Libraries were prepared by immunoSEQ multiplex PCR; TCRdb keeps only in-frame clonotypes and omits some of them. For V, J and clone size, that table is used; D and trimming come from the DNA. This sample has 350,000 or so clones, with 90% found just once. V gene TRBV6-1 combines with J gene TRBJ1-5; 7 bases line up with TRBD1. The clonotype was recovered from a young man with active or convalescent COVID-19. Material for sequencing was peripheral blood. The CDR3 sequence: CASSEVGDSRPQHF. The DNA for the CDR3 is TGTGCCAGCAGTGAAGTAGGGGACAGTAGGCCCCAGCATTTT.